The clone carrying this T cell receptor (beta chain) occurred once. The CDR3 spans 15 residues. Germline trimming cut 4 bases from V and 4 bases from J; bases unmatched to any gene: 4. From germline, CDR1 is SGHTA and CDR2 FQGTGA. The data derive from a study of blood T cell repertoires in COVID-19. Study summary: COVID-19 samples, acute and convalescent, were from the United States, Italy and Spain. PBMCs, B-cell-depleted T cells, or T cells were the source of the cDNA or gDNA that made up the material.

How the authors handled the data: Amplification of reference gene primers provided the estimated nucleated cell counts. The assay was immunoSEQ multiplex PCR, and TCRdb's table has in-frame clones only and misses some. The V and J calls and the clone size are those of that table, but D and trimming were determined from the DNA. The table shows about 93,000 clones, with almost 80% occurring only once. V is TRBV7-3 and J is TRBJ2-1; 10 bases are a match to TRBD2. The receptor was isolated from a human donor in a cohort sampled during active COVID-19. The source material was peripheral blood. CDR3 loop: CASSSTSGSYNEQFF. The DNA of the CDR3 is TGTGCCAGCAGCTCGACTAGCGGGTCTTACAATGAGCAGTTCTTC.